This entry lists 27 T cell receptor beta chains sequenced from one sample in a study of monozygotic twins with inflammatory bowel disease. After re-calling the 5' RACE reads, TCRdb lists one entry per CDR3 protein, DNA absent. Recorded for this sample: about 150,000 distinct CDR3 sequences. The sequencing input was blood. The receptors derive from a human donor with ulcerative colitis or Crohn's disease, or a healthy co-twin of an affected twin (not recorded which).

This chain uses TRBV19 with TRBJ2-1; the TRBD2 assignment by TCRdb is unverifiable without DNA. The CDR3 contains 14 residues. Germline CDR1 LNHDA, CDR2 SQIVND (reference sequence). The CDR3 is CASSQPRGPNEQFF.

This chain joins TRBV6-1 and TRBJ1-5; lacking DNA, the TRBD1 call made by TCRdb goes unchecked. Germline-derived CDR1 and CDR2 are MNHNS and SASEGT. CDR3 length: 16 residues. The CDR3 spells CASSEPRRGSSQPQHF.

The genes are TRBV5-1 and TRBJ1-4; TCRdb reports TRBD1, a call that lacks DNA to check it against. The CDR3 consists of 14 residues. Germline CDR1 is SGHRS and CDR2 is YFSETQ. The CDR3 reads CASSLETGREKLFF.

The chain uses TRBV6-5 and TRBJ2-3. CDR3 length equals 15 residues. Looked up from germline, CDR1 is MNHEY and CDR2 is SVGAGI. The CDR3 loop reads CASSYKGASTDTQYF.

The CDR3 protein is CSAGGVTEAFF. The chain recombines TRBV20-1 with TRBJ1-1. The germline V gene has CDR1 DFQATT and CDR2 SNEGSKA (reference sequence). CDR3 length: 11 amino acids.

The chain joins TRBV9 to TRBJ2-7; checking the TCRdb D call of TRBD1 is not possible without DNA. This CDR3 region has 16 residues. Germline-derived CDR1 and CDR2 are SGDLS and YYNGEE. The CDR3 protein is CASSVAPGQIGYEQYF.

This chain joins TRBV5-4 and TRBJ2-7; as DNA is missing, the TRBD1 call by TCRdb cannot be tested. This CDR3 contains 13 residues. Germline V gives CDR1 SGHNT, CDR2 YYREEE (reference sequence). The CDR3 protein is CASSFLGAYEQYF.

The chain combines TRBV6-1 with TRBJ2-3; TCRdb picks TRBD2, but there is no DNA to check that call. The length of the CDR3 is 13 residues. From germline, CDR1 is MNHNS and CDR2 SASEGT. Here the CDR3 reads CASRLALADTQYF.

The chain employs TRBV9 and TRBJ1-1; TCRdb outputs TRBD1, but without DNA this stays unchecked. Germline CDR1 reads SGDLS; CDR2 reads YYNGEE. The CDR3 has 12 residues. CDR3 protein: CASSARTGEAFF.

The rearrangement joins TRBV5-1 to TRBJ2-1; TCRdb outputs TRBD1, but without DNA this stays unchecked. The CDR3 contains 17 residues. The germline gives CDR1 SGHRS, CDR2 YFSETQ. CDR3 amino acids: CASSLQTDRSWSSEQFF.

The chain couples TRBV6-6 to TRBJ2-1; with no DNA, the TCRdb D assignment of TRBD1 cannot be verified. The CDR3 consists of 13 residues. From germline, CDR1 is MNHNY and CDR2 SVGAGI (reference sequence). CDR3 sequence reads: CASSYSQRDWGFF.

J is TRBJ1-1 and V is TRBV5-1; the D call of TRBD1 rests on TCRdb alone, since no DNA is present to check it. Per the germline V gene, CDR1 is SGHRS and CDR2 is YFSETQ. This CDR3 is 14 amino acids long. The CDR3 region is CASSQFKGRTEAFF.

V gene TRBV14 combines with J gene TRBJ1-6; as DNA is missing, the TRBD1 call by TCRdb cannot be tested. In germline, CDR1 is SGHDN, CDR2 FVKESK. This CDR3 comprises 15 residues. The CDR3 is CASSPGQGWNSPLHF.

The V call is TRBV21-1, the J call TRBJ2-3; TCRdb's D gene call, TRBD1, goes unchecked for lack of DNA. TRBV21-1 constitutes a pseudogene. This CDR3 region has 16 residues. The CDR3 protein is CASSLRGGGTTDTQYF.

The rearrangement joins TRBV19 to TRBJ1-1. Germline V gene data show CDR1 as LNHDA and CDR2 as SQIVND (reference sequence). The CDR3 is 13 residues long. CDR3 sequence: CASSIGGDTEAFF.

The CDR3 spells CATSASTYEQYF. The chain combines TRBV15 with TRBJ2-7; TCRdb's assignment of TRBD2 cannot be checked, as there is no DNA. This CDR3 comprises 12 residues. Germline V lookup: CDR1 LNHNV, CDR2 YYDKDF (reference sequence).

The V call is TRBV20-1, the J call TRBJ2-5; TCRdb's D call, TRBD1, is unchecked because there is no DNA. CDR1 DFQATT and CDR2 SNEGSKA come from the germline V gene (reference sequence). The CDR3 totals 16 residues. Here the CDR3 reads CSAGWGTGSRQETQYF.

The chain links TRBV20-1 to TRBJ2-7; the D call from TCRdb, TRBD1, cannot be confirmed without DNA. Germline-derived CDR1 and CDR2 are DFQATT and SNEGSKA (reference sequence). The CDR3 spans 15 residues. The CDR3 loop reads CSARDGTLQVYEQYF.

The chain combines TRBV19 with TRBJ2-5; TCRdb lists TRBD1, though no DNA is available to test this call. The CDR3 sequence is 13 residues long. The germline CDR1 and CDR2 sequences are LNHDA and SQIVND (reference sequence). The CDR3 protein is CASGQGGQETQYF.

V gene TRBV2 combines with J gene TRBJ2-1. Germline V gene data show CDR1 as SNHLY and CDR2 as FYNNEI. CDR3 length: 14 residues. CDR3 sequence: CASREDTAYNEQFF.

The chain employs TRBV20-1 and TRBJ1-5. The CDR3 spans 17 residues. Germline CDR1 DFQATT, CDR2 SNEGSKA (reference sequence). The CDR3 protein is CSARRGEDPAGNQPQHF.

The chain has TRBV29-1 and TRBJ1-1. CDR1 SQVTM and CDR2 ANQGSEA come from the germline V gene. This CDR3 has 13 residues. CDR3 amino acids: CSALWGSNTEAFF.

The chain combines TRBV29-1 with TRBJ2-1; TCRdb calls TRBD1, which cannot be checked without DNA. The CDR3 is 12 amino acids. CDR1 and CDR2 (germline): SQVTM, ANQGSEA. This chain's CDR3 is CSVLITGNEQFF.

This CDR3 reads CASSYTGTLNQETQYF. The chain employs TRBV28 and TRBJ2-5; without DNA, the TCRdb call of TRBD1 cannot be checked. Germline assignment: CDR1 MDHEN and CDR2 SYDVKM. The length of the CDR3 is 16 residues. Combining the CDR3 with reference TRBV28 and TRBJ2-5 gives the whole variable domain DVKVTQSSRYLVKRTGEKVFLECVQDMDHENMFWYRQDPGLGLRLIYFSYDVKMKEKGDIPEGYSVSREKKERFSLILESASTNQTSMYLCASSYTGTLNQETQYFGPGTRLLVL.

This chain uses TRBV5-1 with TRBJ1-2; TCRdb proposes TRBD1, but this gene call is untestable without DNA. In germline, CDR1 is SGHRS, CDR2 YFSETQ. The length of the CDR3 is 15 residues. The CDR3 spells CASSGGTEDYSGYTF.

This chain joins TRBV27 and TRBJ2-1. Germline CDR1 reads MNHEY; CDR2 reads SMNVEV (reference sequence). This CDR3 spans 17 amino acids. This CDR3 reads CASSSEKLARLYNEQFF.

This CDR3 is CASSLKLAGGITSTDTQYF. J is TRBJ2-3 and V is TRBV5-6; TCRdb proposes TRBD2, but this gene call is untestable without DNA. Per the germline V gene, CDR1 is SGHDT and CDR2 is YYEEEE. The CDR3 has 19 amino acids. Variable domain in full (rest from reference TRBV5-6 and TRBJ2-3): DAGVTQSPTHLIKTRGQQVTLRCSPKSGHDTVSWYQQALGQGPQFIFQYYEEEERQRGNFPDRFSGHQFPNYSSELNVNALLLGDSALYLCASSLKLAGGITSTDTQYFGPGTRLTVL.